The 7 T cell receptor beta chains given below trace back to one sample, sequenced in a study of human T cells and chemical hapten exposure. TCRdb used MiXCR to reprocess the RACE reads, holding one entry per CDR3 protein. The table lists over 80,000 distinct CDR3 sequences, approximately 10% of them singletons, with around 1% in the top ten. This sample's time point: patch test 3, about 24 weeks after DPC sensitization. Treatment here: therapeutic diphenylcyclopropenone sensitization with weekly scalp DPC. This specimen was whole blood, taken in connection with sensitization to the hapten diphenylcyclopropenone (DPC). These receptors were collected from a woman in her 30s with alopecia areata. Some clones in this sample may be carry-over from other donors' samples.

This clonotype was counted a few times. The V call is TRBV11-3, the J call TRBJ2-1, with TRBD1 as a possible D gene (6 bases). V was pared by 5 bases and J by 0 bases, with 14 bases between. This CDR3 is 16 amino acids long. From germline, CDR1 is SGHNT and CDR2 YENEEA. CDR3 amino acids: CASSREGVSSYNEQFF. CDR3 sequence (DNA): TGTGCCAGCAGCCGAGAGGGGGTTAGCTCCTACAATGAGCAGTTCTTC.

The chain combines TRBV7-6 with TRBJ2-5, with D possibly matching TRBD2 (6 bases). The V gene's germline CDR1 is SGHVS and CDR2 FNYEAQ. Trimming left V 1 base short and J 3 bases short, with 18 bases between. The CDR3 runs to 17 residues. The chain's CDR3 is CASSLVRARPGEETQYF. Here the CDR3 DNA reads TGTGCCAGCAGCTTAGTCCGGGCCCGCCCGGGAGAAGAGACCCAGTACTTC.

This clonotype was seen only a few times. The rearrangement uses TRBV4-1 and TRBJ1-2; D uncertain. Looked up from germline, CDR1 is MGHRA and CDR2 is YSYEKL. Trimming stripped 0 bases from V and 7 bases from J, with 9 bases between. The CDR3 spans 13 residues. This CDR3 reads CASSQDWGIGYTF. The DNA for the CDR3 is TGCGCCAGCAGCCAAGATTGGGGTATTGGCTACACCTTC.

This clonotype has more than one count but fewer than ten. The CDR3, as DNA: TGTGCCAGCACGATAAGGGGGTCCGGGAACACTGAAGCTTTCTTT. It encodes CASTIRGSGNTEAFF. The chain uses TRBV12-3 or TRBV12-4 and TRBJ1-1, with D possibly matching TRBD1 (6 bases). Trimming pared 7 bases from V and 1 base from J, leaving 16 bases between. CDR3 length equals 15 residues.

This chain uses TRBV6-5 with TRBJ2-1, with unresolved D. This CDR3 contains 15 residues. The germline gives CDR1 MNHEY, CDR2 SVGAGI. Trimming took off 6 bases at V and 4 bases at J, with 16 bases between the two ends. The CDR3 region has the DNA TGTGCCAGCAGCCCTAATGGGTTGGCATACAATGAGCAGTTCTTC. Residues: CASSPNGLAYNEQFF.

This clonotype was counted at least ten times. The chain joins TRBV4-2 to TRBJ2-5; 9 bases agree with TRBD1. The germline V gene encodes CDR1 LGHNA and CDR2 YNFKEQ. The CDR3 runs to 15 residues. With V trimmed by 3 bases and J by 4 bases, 6 bases remained unmatched. The CDR3: CASSQTGGNRETQYF. In nucleotides, the CDR3 is TGTGCCAGCAGCCAGACAGGGGGAAATCGAGAGACCCAGTACTTC.

The chain is built from TRBV6-5 and TRBJ1-1, with TRBD1 matching over 9 bases. This CDR3 region has 15 residues. Germline V gene lookup returns CDR1 MNHEY and CDR2 SVGAGI. Trimming cost V 5 bases and J 0 bases; bases outside gene matches: 4. The CDR3 loop reads CASSPRDRVNTEAFF. CDR3 nucleotides: TGTGCCAGCAGTCCACGGGACAGGGTGAACACTGAAGCTTTCTTT.